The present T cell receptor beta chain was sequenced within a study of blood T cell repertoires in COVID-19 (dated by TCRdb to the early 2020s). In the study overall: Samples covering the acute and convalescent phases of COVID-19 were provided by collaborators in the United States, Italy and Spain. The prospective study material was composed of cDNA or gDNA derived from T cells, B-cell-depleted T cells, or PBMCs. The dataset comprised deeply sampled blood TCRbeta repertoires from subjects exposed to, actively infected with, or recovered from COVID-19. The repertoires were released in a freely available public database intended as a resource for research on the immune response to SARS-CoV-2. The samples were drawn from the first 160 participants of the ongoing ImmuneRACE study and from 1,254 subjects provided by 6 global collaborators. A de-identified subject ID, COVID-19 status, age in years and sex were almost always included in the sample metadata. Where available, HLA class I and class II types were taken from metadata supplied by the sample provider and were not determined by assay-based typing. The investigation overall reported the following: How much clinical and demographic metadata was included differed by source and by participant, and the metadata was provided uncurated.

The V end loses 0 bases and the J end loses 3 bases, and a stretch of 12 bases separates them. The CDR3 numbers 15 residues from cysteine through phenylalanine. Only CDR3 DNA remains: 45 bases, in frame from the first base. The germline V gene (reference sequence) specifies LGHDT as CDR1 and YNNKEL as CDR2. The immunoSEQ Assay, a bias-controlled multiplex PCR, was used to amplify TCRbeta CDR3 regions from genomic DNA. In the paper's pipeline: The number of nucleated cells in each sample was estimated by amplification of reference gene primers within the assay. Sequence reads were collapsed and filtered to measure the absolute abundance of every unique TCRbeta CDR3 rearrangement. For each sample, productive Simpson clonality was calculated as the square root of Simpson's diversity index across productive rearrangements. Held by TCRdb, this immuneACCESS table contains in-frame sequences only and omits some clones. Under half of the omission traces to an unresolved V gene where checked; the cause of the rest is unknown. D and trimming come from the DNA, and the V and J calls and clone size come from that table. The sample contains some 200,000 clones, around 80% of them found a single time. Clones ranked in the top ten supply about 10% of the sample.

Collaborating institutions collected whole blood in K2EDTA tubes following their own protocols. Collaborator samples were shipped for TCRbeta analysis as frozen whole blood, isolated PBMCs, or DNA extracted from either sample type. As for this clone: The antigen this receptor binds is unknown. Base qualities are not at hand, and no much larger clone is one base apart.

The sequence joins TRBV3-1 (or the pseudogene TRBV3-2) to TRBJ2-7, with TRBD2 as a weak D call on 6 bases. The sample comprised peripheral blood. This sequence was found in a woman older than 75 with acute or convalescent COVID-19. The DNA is TGTGCCAGCAGCCAAGATTGGAGCGGGTACTACGAGCAGTACTTC. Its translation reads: CASSQDWSGYYEQYF.